The TCR beta chain under discussion was sequenced for a study of T cell repertoires in cytomegalovirus infection. Background on the study: Indications of both CMV infection and matching HLA type were provided by public TCR beta signatures.

The germline gives CDR1 KGHDR, CDR2 SFDVKD. The CDR3 is made up of 16 amino acids. Trimming at V came to 3 bases and at J to 4 bases, leaving 7 bases not matched to a gene. There are a few counts of this clonotype. Its cognate antigen is unknown. Overall study results and limits: Using cumulative public TCR beta family frequency, the authors identified those who carried CMV together with the relevant HLA. Dominating the ex vivo response were TCR beta clonotypes that were CMV-specific and HLA-C-restricted.

MiXCR was run by TCRdb on the reads, yielding one entry per CDR3 protein. Counted here are approximately 81,000 distinct CDR3 sequences, more than 20% occurring once; the ten biggest clones make up 50%. The sequences come from CD8+ T cells from cultured PBMCs, collected from culture after CMV antigen stimulation. This chain joins TRBV24-1 and TRBJ2-5, with 10 bases lining up with TRBD1. This receptor was taken from a human donor in good health (CMV status not recorded). Some clones in this sample may be carry-over from other donors' samples. In nucleotides, the CDR3 is TGTGCCACCAGTGATGCCGGGACAGGGGCACGAGAGACCCAGTACTTC. Protein sequence: CATSDAGTGARETQYF.